This paragraph reports one T cell receptor (beta chain). Donors were grouped by their self-reported clinical history. Per the original methods: Reference gene primer amplification yielded estimated nucleated cell counts. Sequenced by immunoSEQ multiplex PCR; TCRdb stores in-frame clones only, minus some. V and J calls and clone size follow that table, whereas D and trimming were derived from the DNA. Among roughly 220,000 clones, roughly 84% were seen once, and the ten largest hold about 7%. The data derive from a study of blood T cell repertoires in COVID-19. Study-wide context: Sample material is recorded as cDNA or gDNA derived from T cells, B-cell-depleted T cells, or PBMCs.

After removal of 4 bases from V and 14 bases from J, the junction contained 4 bases not matched to a gene. This CDR3 is 11 amino acids long. Germline V lookup: CDR1 ENHRY, CDR2 SYGVKD. The sample was PBMCs or T cells enriched from blood (not recorded which). This receptor was obtained from a woman in her forties who had recovered from COVID-19. The chain couples TRBV10-3 to TRBJ1-2, with 10 bases lining up with TRBD1. The CDR3 DNA is TGTGCCATCAGTGGAGGGACAGGGGAAACCTTC. This encodes CAISGGTGETF.